A single sample gave rise to the 2 T cell receptor beta chains below, sequenced in a study of blood T cell repertoires in COVID-19. The assay was immunoSEQ multiplex PCR, and TCRdb's table has in-frame clones only and misses some. The data contain hundreds of thousands of clones, 75% to 90% of them singletons. Sequencing was carried out using peripheral blood. The origin of the receptors is a woman aged 18-29 years with acute or convalescent COVID-19.

V is TRBV7-3 and J is TRBJ2-4; 8 bases are shared with TRBD1. This CDR3 contains 13 residues. Germline CDR1 SGHTA, CDR2 FQGTGA. V lost 5 bases and J lost 8; bases outside the gene matches: 5. The CDR3 DNA follows: TGTGCCAGCAGCGGAGGACAGGGAGACATTCAGTACTTC. It translates to CASSGGQGDIQYF.

The J gene is TRBJ1-5, the V gene TRBV27; 8 bases agree with TRBD1. Germline V lookup: CDR1 MNHEY, CDR2 SMNVEV (reference sequence). This CDR3 is built from 15 residues. V trimming: 5 bases; J trimming: 5 bases; junction bases outside the gene matches: 8. CDR3 residues: CASSARQGWDQPQHF. In DNA form, the CDR3 reads TGTGCCAGCAGTGCGAGACAGGGGTGGGATCAGCCCCAGCATTTT.